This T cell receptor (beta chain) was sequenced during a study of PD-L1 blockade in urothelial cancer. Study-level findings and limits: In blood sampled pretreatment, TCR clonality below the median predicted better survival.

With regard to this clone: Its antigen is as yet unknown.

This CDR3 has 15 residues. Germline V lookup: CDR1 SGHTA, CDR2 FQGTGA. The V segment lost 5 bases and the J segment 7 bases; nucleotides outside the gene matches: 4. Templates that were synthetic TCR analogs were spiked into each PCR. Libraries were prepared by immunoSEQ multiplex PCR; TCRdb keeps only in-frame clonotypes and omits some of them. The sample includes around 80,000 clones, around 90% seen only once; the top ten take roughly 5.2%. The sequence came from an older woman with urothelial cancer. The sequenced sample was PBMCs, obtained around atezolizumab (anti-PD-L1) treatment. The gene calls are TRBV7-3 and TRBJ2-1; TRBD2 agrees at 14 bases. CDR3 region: CASSRGTSGRNEQFF. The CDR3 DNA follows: TGTGCCAGCAGCCGCGGGACTAGCGGGAGAAATGAGCAGTTCTTC.